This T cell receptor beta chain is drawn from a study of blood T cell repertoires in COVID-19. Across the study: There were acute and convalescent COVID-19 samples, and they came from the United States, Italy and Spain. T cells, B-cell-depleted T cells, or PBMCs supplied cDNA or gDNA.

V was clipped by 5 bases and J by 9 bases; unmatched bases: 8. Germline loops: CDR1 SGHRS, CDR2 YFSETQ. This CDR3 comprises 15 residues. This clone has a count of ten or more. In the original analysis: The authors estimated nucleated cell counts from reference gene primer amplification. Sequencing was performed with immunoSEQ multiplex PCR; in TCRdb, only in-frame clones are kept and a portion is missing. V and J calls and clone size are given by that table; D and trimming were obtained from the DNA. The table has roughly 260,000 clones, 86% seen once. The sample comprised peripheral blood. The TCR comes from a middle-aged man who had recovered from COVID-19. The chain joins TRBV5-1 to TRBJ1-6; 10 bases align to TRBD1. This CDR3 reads CASRTTGQGSSPLHF. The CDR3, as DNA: TGCGCCAGCAGAACAACGGGACAGGGGAGTTCACCCCTCCACTTT. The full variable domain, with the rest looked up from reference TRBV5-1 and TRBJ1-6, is KAGVTQTPRYLIKTRGQQVTLSCSPISGHRSVSWYQQTPGQGLQFLFEYFSETQRNKGNFPGRFSGRQFSNSRSEMNVSTLELGDSALYLCASRTTGQGSSPLHFGNGTRLTVT.